In this sample, the clone carrying this T cell receptor (beta chain) turned up a few times. Method: immunoSEQ multiplex PCR; TCRdb's copy keeps in-frame clones and lacks some. Here the sample spans about 410,000 clones, 70% to 90% being singletons. The germline V gene has CDR1 SGHTS and CDR2 YDEGEE. CDR3 length: 17 amino acids. Trimming left V 4 bases short and J 2 bases short, with 19 bases between. The data stem from a study of blood T cell repertoires in COVID-19. In the study overall: Acute-phase and convalescent COVID-19 samples originated in the United States, Italy and Spain. In each case, the material was cDNA or gDNA derived from T cells, B-cell-depleted T cells, or PBMCs.

Material: peripheral blood. The clonotype originates from a woman aged 25 to 39 with active or convalescent COVID-19. The chain recombines TRBV5-8 with TRBJ1-5, with a weak D call TRBD1 (6 bases). This CDR3 reads CASSASGAGRGNQPQHF. The CDR3 DNA sequence: TGTGCCAGCAGCGCTTCAGGGGCGGGGAGGGGCAATCAGCCCCAGCATTTT.